The 29 T cell receptor beta chains in this list originate from one sample, sequenced in a study of spatial heterogeneity in lung cancer (dated by TCRdb to about 2019). Library creation used 5' RACE. Reads for this sample came from a NextSeq 500. TCRdb took the public reads, trimmed them with fastp at Q25, ran MiXCR for clone calling and kept in-frame beta chains. Under each unique CDR3 protein, matching rows form one entry showing the most common genes and DNA. In all, the sample holds about 15,000 distinct CDR3 sequences, and about 3.6% of those were seen once. Around a tenth of the sample belongs to the ten largest clones. In the paper's terms, the time point label means: sample taken at primary tumor resection. The sample consisted of normal lung tissue next to the tumor, taken at surgery. Receptors were obtained from a male donor with early-stage non-small cell lung cancer.

In this sample, this clonotype turned up many times. Found in a library prepared for alpha chains, this beta chain is an off-target read, and its abundance has little meaning. The chain combines TRBV28 with TRBJ1-2; D may be TRBD1 (5 bases). The germline CDR1 and CDR2 sequences are MDHEN and SYDVKM. V was trimmed by 5 bases and J by 4 bases, leaving 8 bases between them. The CDR3 runs 12 residues. The CDR3 sequence: CASSLGTYGYTF. The CDR3 coding sequence is TGTGCCAGCAGTCTGGGGACCTATGGCTACACCTTC.

There are many counts of this clonotype. The library was prepared for alpha chains; this beta chain is a stray read, so its frequency means little. The V gene is TRBV4-3, the J gene TRBJ2-7; a possible D gene is TRBD1 (6 bases). The CDR3 has 15 residues. Germline CDR1 and CDR2: LGHNA and YSLEER. V shed 4 bases and J shed 6 bases, with 19 bases lying between them. The CDR3 coding sequence is TGCGCCAGCAGCCTTAGAAGCGTTCAAGGGGGCGAGCAGTACTTC. Encoded protein: CASSLRSVQGGEQYF.

This clonotype was seen at least ten times. The library was built for alpha chains, so this beta chain is an off-target read and its size means little. The chain carries TRBV27 and TRBJ1-6, with D uncertain. This CDR3 contains 14 residues. Per germline, CDR1 MNHEY and CDR2 SMNVEV (reference sequence). Trimming took 3 bases from V and 7 from J, leaving 10 bases between them. The CDR3 spells CASSFWEWNSPLHF. In DNA, the CDR3 is TGTGCCAGCAGTTTTTGGGAGTGGAATTCACCCCTCCACTTT.

With respect to this clonotype: This beta chain is an unintended read in a library built for alpha chains; its size means little. The genes are TRBV28 and TRBJ2-7; no clear D. Per germline, CDR1 MDHEN and CDR2 SYDVKM. V was cut by 7 bases and J by 4 bases, with 26 bases left in between. The CDR3 totals 17 residues. CDR3 protein: CASKSNGFFTLGYEQYF. The CDR3 bases are TGTGCCAGCAAATCTAACGGATTTTTCACCTTGGGGTACGAGCAGTACTTC.

This clonotype was seen many times. The size of this beta chain means little, since it is a stray read in a library made for alpha chains. The rearrangement uses TRBV12-3 or TRBV12-4 and TRBJ1-1; weak D call: TRBD1 (5 bases). V was pared by 6 bases and J by 0 bases, with 11 bases between. This CDR3 contains 14 residues. In DNA, the CDR3 is TGTGCCAGCAGAAAACAGGATCTGAACACTGAAGCTTTCTTT. This translates into CASRKQDLNTEAFF.

This clonotype was seen repeatedly, ten times or more. With the library built for alpha chains, this beta chain is off target and its frequency is not meaningful. The rearrangement joins TRBV6-5 to TRBJ2-3, with D maybe TRBD2 (6 bases). CDR1 and CDR2 from the germline V gene are MNHEY and SVGAGI. This CDR3 has 16 amino acids. Trimming took off 2 bases at V and 5 bases at J, with 17 bases between the two ends. CDR3 amino acids: CASSYGGSGRGDTQYF. In nucleotides, the CDR3 is TGTGCCAGCAGTTACGGGGGGAGTGGGCGGGGAGATACGCAGTATTTT.

The table lists this clonotype with many counts. This beta chain is a stray sequence in a library constructed for alpha chains; its clone size is not meaningful. The CDR3 nucleotides read TGCAGCGTTCTCGGGACAGGGGTTACCTACGAGCAGTACTTC. Its translation is CSVLGTGVTYEQYF. The gene calls are TRBV29-1 and TRBJ2-7; 10 nucleotides match TRBD1. CDR3 length: 14 residues. Germline trimming cut 5 bases from V and 2 bases from J; bases unmatched to any gene: 6. The germline V gene encodes CDR1 SQVTM and CDR2 ANQGSEA.

This clonotype was picked up many times. Being off target in a library aimed at alpha chains, this beta chain has a size of little meaning. The chain couples TRBV7-8 to TRBJ2-3; possible D gene TRBD2, 6 bases. This CDR3 has 13 residues. Per germline, CDR1 SGHVS and CDR2 FQNEAQ. V was cut by 5 bases and J by 2 bases, with 8 bases left in between. The CDR3 protein is CASSGGITDTQYF. CDR3 DNA: TGTGCCAGCAGCGGCGGGATCACAGATACGCAGTATTTT.

Many counts were recorded for this clonotype. The library was designed around alpha chains, so this beta chain is a stray read whose abundance carries little weight. The chain recombines TRBV6-2 or TRBV6-3 with TRBJ1-4; no clear D gene. CDR1 MNHEY and CDR2 SVGEGT come from the germline V gene. The CDR3 loop spans 12 amino acids. The germline V and J ends were trimmed by 6 bases and 8 bases, with 10 bases remaining between them. This CDR3 is CASSEKQEKLFF. CDR3 in DNA: TGTGCCAGCAGCGAGAAACAGGAAAAACTGTTTTTT.

This clonotype was found many times. This beta chain lies outside the target of a library built for alpha chains; its clone size means little. The V call is TRBV29-1, the J call TRBJ1-4; D remains unclear. The CDR3 contains 11 residues. Germline V gene sequence: CDR1 SQVTM, CDR2 ANQGSEA. Trimming cost V 2 bases and J 8 bases, with 6 bases left between them. In DNA, the CDR3 is TGCAGCGTTGAATCCGGGGAAAAACTGTTTTTT. It is translated as CSVESGEKLFF.

In this sample, this clonotype turned up many times. This beta chain lies outside the target of a library built for alpha chains; its clone size means little. This chain connects TRBV3-1 to TRBJ2-1; 13 nucleotides line up with TRBD2. The germline V gene encodes CDR1 LGHDT and CDR2 YNNKEL (reference sequence). The junction had 9 bases not matched to a gene; V was cut back by 4 bases and J by 6 bases. CDR3 length: 17 amino acids. The CDR3 DNA reads as TGTGCCAGCAGCCCTATGGGACTAGCGGGATCTGGCAATGAGCAGTTCTTC. This sequence encodes CASSPMGLAGSGNEQFF.

This clonotype was counted many times. Within a library made for alpha chains, this beta chain is off target, and its count is uninformative. This chain uses TRBV10-3 with TRBJ1-1, with D uncertain. Germline CDR1 ENHRY, CDR2 SYGVKD. The germline V and J ends were trimmed by 3 bases and 1 base, with 6 bases remaining between them. There are 13 residues in the CDR3. This chain's CDR3 is CAISDTQNTEAFF. The DNA for the CDR3 is TGTGCCATCAGTGACACCCAGAACACTGAAGCTTTCTTT.

Notes on this clonotype: The library was prepared for alpha chains; this beta chain is a stray read, so its frequency means little. The chain recombines TRBV5-5 with TRBJ2-3; D unresolved. The CDR3 spans 14 residues. CDR1 and CDR2 (germline): SGHKS, YYEKEE (reference sequence). V was pared by 0 bases and J by 4 bases, with 9 bases between. The CDR3 bases are TGTGCCAGCAGCTTGGCCGATCCGGCAGATACGCAGTATTTT. It translates to CASSLADPADTQYF.

This clonotype was seen ten or more times. This beta chain turned up in a library designed for alpha chains; as an off-target read, its abundance says little. The V gene is TRBV20-1, the J gene TRBJ2-3; D might be TRBD1 or TRBD2, each matching 5 bases. Germline CDR1 and CDR2: DFQATT and SNEGSKA (reference sequence). This CDR3 region has 13 residues. V gave up 0 bases and J gave up 14 bases, with 18 bases separating them. The CDR3 loop reads CSARDPLGDRLYF. CDR3 DNA: TGCAGTGCTAGAGACCCTTTGGGGGATAGGCTGTATTTT.

Ten or more counts support this clonotype. Little can be read into the size of this beta chain, an off-target read in a library designed for alpha chains. The CDR3 protein is CASSHSQDSTEAFF. CDR3 DNA: TGTGCCAGCAGCCACTCCCAGGACAGCACTGAAGCTTTCTTT. This chain connects TRBV3-1 to TRBJ1-1, with D perhaps matching TRBD1 (6 bases). Germline V gene sequence: CDR1 LGHDT, CDR2 YNNKEL (reference sequence). The ends were cut back, 3 bases at V and 4 bases at J, with 12 bases in the middle. The CDR3 loop spans 14 amino acids.

As concerns this clonotype: Found in a library prepared for alpha chains, this beta chain is an off-target read, and its abundance has little meaning. The V call is TRBV30, the J call TRBJ2-2; D perhaps matches TRBD1 (7 bases). The CDR3 sequence is 16 residues long. Germline V gene lookup returns CDR1 GTSNPN and CDR2 SVGIG (reference sequence). V lost 1 base to trimming and J lost 5 bases, with 17 bases between them. CDR3 protein: CAWSDPRGERTGELFF. DNA for the CDR3: TGTGCCTGGAGTGACCCCAGGGGGGAAAGGACCGGGGAGCTGTTTTTT.

This clonotype was picked up many times. For a library built for alpha chains, this beta chain is a stray read; little rests on its size. This chain links TRBV2 with TRBJ2-7; no clear D gene. This CDR3 has 11 amino acids. With 6 bases removed from V and 0 bases from J, the gap between germline ends came to 3 bases. From germline, CDR1 is SNHLY and CDR2 FYNNEI. CDR3 nucleotides: TGTGCCAGCAGCCGCTCCTACGAGCAGTACTTC. Its protein is CASSRSYEQYF. Combining the CDR3 with reference TRBV2 and TRBJ2-7 gives the whole variable domain EPEVTQTPSHQVTQMGQEVILRCVPISNHLYFYWYRQILGQKVEFLVSFYNNEISEKSEIFDDQFSVERPDGSNFTLKIRSTKLEDSAMYFCASSRSYEQYFGPGTRLTVT.

Concerning this clonotype: This beta chain is an unintended read in a library built for alpha chains; its size means little. CDR3 in DNA: TGTGCCAGCTTTCTGTTAGCGGGAGGCCAAGAGACCCAGTACTTC. Its translation is CASFLLAGGQETQYF. The gene calls are TRBV6-1 and TRBJ2-5, with TRBD2 matching 10 bases. Looked up from germline, CDR1 is MNHNS and CDR2 is SASEGT. CDR3 length equals 15 residues. The V and J ends lost 8 bases and 1 base, in that order; junction bases with no gene match: 7.

This clonotype was observed at least ten times. Little can be read into the size of this beta chain, an off-target read in a library designed for alpha chains. The chain carries TRBV5-1 and TRBJ1-1; 8 bases line up with TRBD1. V lost 0 bases and J lost 4; bases outside the gene matches: 8. CDR3 length: 16 residues. The germline V gene has CDR1 SGHRS and CDR2 YFSETQ. CDR3 bases: TGCGCCAGCAGCTTGGGCGGACAGGGAGGATCCACTGAAGCTTTCTTT. Encoded protein: CASSLGGQGGSTEAFF.

This clonotype was seen many times. This beta chain is an unintended read in a library built for alpha chains; its size means little. The genes are TRBV7-8 and TRBJ2-5, with D possibly matching TRBD2 (5 bases). Germline V gene data show CDR1 as SGHVS and CDR2 as FQNEAQ. The V and J ends lost 2 bases and 4 bases respectively, with 11 bases between them. This CDR3 is built from 14 residues. Here the CDR3 reads CASSLYARGETQYF. In nucleotides, the CDR3 is TGTGCCAGCAGCTTATATGCCCGGGGAGAGACCCAGTACTTC.

In this sample, this clonotype turned up many times. Within a library made for alpha chains, this beta chain is off target, and its count is uninformative. The chain uses TRBV7-3 and TRBJ2-5; D not certain. Trimming stripped 5 bases from V and 1 base from J, with 14 bases between. Per the germline V gene, CDR1 is SGHTA and CDR2 is FQGTGA. The CDR3 extends over 15 amino acids. CDR3 in DNA: TGTGCCAGCAGCCCCCAGGAAACACTCCAAGAGACCCAGTACTTC. It encodes CASSPQETLQETQYF.

This clonotype was seen ten or more times. This beta chain is an unintended read in a library built for alpha chains; its size means little. The chain employs TRBV6-6 and TRBJ2-1; D assignment may be TRBD1 or TRBD2 (5 bases each). From germline, CDR1 is MNHNY and CDR2 SVGAGI (reference sequence). The length of the CDR3 is 17 residues. Trimming took 2 bases from V and 3 from J, leaving 17 bases between them. DNA of the CDR3: TGTGCCAGCAGTTACGGGGACCGGGAATACAGCTACAATGAGCAGTTCTTC. This gives the protein CASSYGDREYSYNEQFF.

This clonotype has at least ten counts. As an off-target read in a library built for alpha chains, this beta chain has a frequency of little significance. This rearrangement joins TRBV9 to TRBJ2-5; the match to TRBD2 covers 7 bases. After removal of 0 bases from V and 1 base from J, the junction contained 9 bases not matched to a gene. This CDR3 contains 17 residues. CDR1 and CDR2 (germline): SGDLS, YYNGEE. CDR3 sequence (DNA): TGTGCCAGCAGCGTAGGGGTTTCGGCGGGAGCCCAAGAGACCCAGTACTTC. Translating gives CASSVGVSAGAQETQYF.

This clonotype was seen many times. The size of this beta chain means little, since it is a stray read in a library made for alpha chains. The chain uses TRBV10-3 and TRBJ2-1; 11 bases agree with TRBD2. V lost 4 bases, J lost 4 bases, and 3 bases stayed unmatched. Germline V gene sequence: CDR1 ENHRY, CDR2 SYGVKD. The CDR3 sequence is 15 residues long. Written as DNA, the CDR3 is TGTGCCATCAGTGCGACTAGCGGGACTTACAATGAGCAGTTCTTC. Encoded protein: CAISATSGTYNEQFF.

This clonotype was seen repeatedly, ten times or more. A library prepared for alpha chains yielded this beta chain as an off-target read; its size is of little meaning. This chain links TRBV7-9 with TRBJ1-1; D is possibly TRBD1 (6 bases). The CDR3 covers 12 residues. Germline V gene data show CDR1 as SEHNR and CDR2 as FQNEAQ (reference sequence). The V and J ends lost 5 bases and 6 bases respectively, with 10 bases between them. CDR3 coding DNA: TGTGCCAGCAGCCGAGGGGGGTCTGAAGCTTTCTTT. Translating it yields CASSRGGSEAFF.

This clonotype was counted many times. Because this beta chain is a stray read in a library intended to capture alpha chains, its abundance should not be given much weight. The chain is built from TRBV7-9 and TRBJ1-3, with 7 bases fitting TRBD1. This CDR3 is 16 amino acids long. V shed 5 bases, J shed 0 bases, and the junction held 7 bases outside the gene matches. Germline V CDR1 and CDR2: SEHNR, FQNEAQ (reference sequence). The CDR3 DNA reads TGTGCCAGCAGCCCGACGGGACAGCGCTCTGGAAACACCATATATTTT. Translation: CASSPTGQRSGNTIYF.

This clonotype was counted ten times or more. Since it is a stray read in a library aimed at alpha chains, this beta chain has a size that is not meaningful. The chain has TRBV7-8 and TRBJ2-5; perhaps TRBD2 as D (6 bases). The germline CDR1 and CDR2 sequences are SGHVS and FQNEAQ. There are 14 residues in the CDR3. Trimming took off 3 bases at V and 4 bases at J, with 12 bases between the two ends. CDR3 amino acids: CASSFFLGRETQYF. CDR3 DNA: TGTGCCAGCAGCTTTTTTCTCGGGAGAGAGACCCAGTACTTC.

This clonotype was observed at least ten times. This beta chain appears as a stray read in a library generated for alpha chains; its size is not informative. The chain recombines TRBV20-1 with TRBJ2-7; 8 bases are shared with TRBD1. The V gene end was trimmed by 4 bases and the J gene end by 2 bases; junction bases not matched to a gene: 10. The CDR3 has 15 amino acids. Germline CDR1 and CDR2: DFQATT and SNEGSKA (reference sequence). CDR3 coding DNA: TGCAGTGCTACCCCTTTCGGACAGGGAACCTACGAGCAGTACTTC. This gives the protein CSATPFGQGTYEQYF.

This clonotype was counted ten times or more. This beta chain turned up in a library designed for alpha chains; as an off-target read, its abundance says little. The gene calls are TRBV6-5 and TRBJ1-6; the D gene is possibly TRBD1 (5 bases). V lost 2 bases to trimming and J lost 5 bases, with 22 bases between them. The V gene's germline CDR1 is MNHEY and CDR2 SVGAGI. This CDR3 is 19 amino acids long. The CDR3 is CASSYEMFGGSVDNSPLHF. CDR3 DNA: TGTGCCAGCAGTTACGAGATGTTTGGGGGATCGGTCGATAATTCACCCCTCCACTTT.